This T cell receptor beta chain was identified during a study of T cells in Graves' hyperthyroidism and ophthalmopathy. Lactation, pregnancy, other autoimmune disease or uncontrolled infection led to exclusion of patients. Trimming cost V 11 bases and J 3 bases, with 13 bases left between them. Looked up from germline, CDR1 is SGHAT and CDR2 is FQNNGV. This CDR3 contains 13 residues. RNA transcripts served as the template for amplifying TCR beta CDR3 regions. HTBI primers drove first-round RT-PCR of the TCR CDR3. TCRdb redid the calling of the multiplex PCR reads with MiXCR, one entry per CDR3 protein. The top ten clones hold over 15% of a sample with hundreds of thousands of distinct CDR3 sequences, roughly a sixth of them seen once.

The sequence was collected from a woman between 45 and 60 years old with Graves' hyperthyroidism that later progressed to Graves' ophthalmopathy. The sample was blood. The rearrangement links TRBV11-2 to TRBJ2-2; no clear D gene. The CDR3 protein is CAGFSIYTGELFF. CDR3 nucleotides: TGTGCCGGATTTAGTATTTACACCGGGGAGCTGTTTTTT.